This T cell receptor beta chain was obtained from a study of control samples from healthy donors and cancer patients. V was clipped by 5 bases and J by 4 bases; unmatched bases: 19. Per germline, CDR1 SGHTA and CDR2 FQGNSA. This CDR3 is 19 amino acids long. Here immunoSEQ multiplex PCR was the method, and the copy in TCRdb shows in-frame clones only, minus some. The data show 76,000 or so clones, with roughly 90% seen just once and about 9.9% held by the top ten. The chain is built from TRBV7-2 and TRBJ2-5; 10 positions match TRBD2. The receptor's source is a woman aged 45-65 years with colorectal cancer. The sequencing sample was made of PBMCs. The DNA of the CDR3 is TGTGCCAGCAGCCCTCACCCCCTCGGAGCGGGGGGGGGCTCAGAGACCCAGTACTTC. Translated, it gives CASSPHPLGAGGGSETQYF.